The clone carrying this T cell receptor (beta chain) was picked up one time. The sample originates from a study of blood T cell repertoires in COVID-19. Study in general: Samples of COVID-19 (acute and convalescent) were obtained from the United States, Italy and Spain. From T cells, B-cell-depleted T cells, or PBMCs came the material, which was cDNA or gDNA.

Germline loops: CDR1 SGHNT, CDR2 YYREEE (reference sequence). J was trimmed by 9 bases and V by 4 bases; bases with no gene match: 8. The CDR3 consists of 15 residues. Clones were read by immunoSEQ multiplex PCR, and TCRdb kept only the in-frame ones, dropping some. The table includes 60,000 to 80,000 clones, 85% detected once. This receptor was obtained from a man aged 50-59 years with acute or convalescent COVID-19. Sample: peripheral blood. This rearrangement joins TRBV5-4 to TRBJ2-1; TRBD2 matches 12 bases. The CDR3 DNA is TGTGCCAGCAGCAGCGGGACTAGCGGGTTTAGTGAGCAGTTCTTC. This translates into CASSSGTSGFSEQFF.